This TCR beta chain is from a study of T-cell reconstitution after alpha-beta-depleted transplantation in children. Unique molecular identifiers featured in how the TCRbeta library was prepared. TCRdb re-called the PCR reads with MiXCR, one entry per CDR3 protein. The data contain about 240,000 distinct CDR3 sequences, approximately 12% of them singletons. This CDR3 has 10 amino acids. CDR1 and CDR2 (germline): MNHEY, SMNVEV (reference sequence). The table lists this clonotype with many counts. The rearrangement links TRBV27 to TRBJ2-6; unclear D gene. The sample was PBMCs from the stem cell graft donor, taken from the stem cell graft. This TCR came from a human donor who donated a stem cell graft to a child with acute lymphoblastic leukemia. DNA for the CDR3: TGTGAAACTGGGGCCAACGTCCTGACTTTC. It yields the protein CETGANVLTF.